The sequence of this T cell receptor beta chain was determined in a study of spatial heterogeneity in lung cancer. Comment on this clonotype: Its antigen is not identified.

TCRdb itself ran the 5' RACE reads through MiXCR, one entry per CDR3 protein. The sample shows about 44,000 distinct CDR3 sequences, about 13% of them seen only once. The time point is: sample taken at primary tumor resection. Without sorting, whole RNA was sequenced from tumor, nontumor lung or frozen PBMC. The donor group consisted of 55 to 85 patients who had untreated, early-stage non-small cell lung cancer. The study's findings and limits: The appearance of ubiquitous expanded tumor TCRs in blood was greater at resection than follow-up.

The germline V and J ends were trimmed by 0 bases and 7 bases, with 5 bases remaining between them. Germline loops: CDR1 SGHDT, CDR2 YYEEEE. There are 13 residues in the CDR3. The origin of this receptor is a male donor with early-stage non-small cell lung cancer. The chain employs TRBV5-6 and TRBJ1-6; D is unresolved. Sequencing was performed on PBMCs, taken at surgery. For the CDR3, the DNA is TGTGCCAGCAGCTTGGTCCGAAATTCACCCCTCCACTTT. Residues: CASSLVRNSPLHF.